This TCR beta chain was sequenced during a study of T cell repertoires in cytomegalovirus infection. Regarding the study as a whole: Identification of carriers of CMV plus the relevant HLA was achieved through cumulative public TCR beta family frequency.

Each CDR3 protein gets one entry after TCRdb re-called the reads with MiXCR. The sample consists of roughly 280,000 distinct CDR3 sequences, 20% to 25% of them appearing once. The CDR3 totals 18 residues. Trimming took off 0 bases at V and 2 bases at J, with 17 bases between the two ends. As to this clonotype: The antigen is not known.

This sequence originates from a human donor in good health (CMV status not recorded). Some clones in this sample may be carry-over from other donors' samples. The source material was cultured PBMCs, sampled from culture after CMV antigen stimulation. The chain combines TRBV12-3 or TRBV12-4 with TRBJ1-5; D gene uncertain. CDR3 bases: TGTGCCAGCAGTTTAGCGCGATGGGGTGAAGAGGGCAATCAGCCCCAGCATTTT. Its protein product is CASSLARWGEEGNQPQHF.